This T cell receptor (beta chain) was found in a study of blood T cell repertoires in COVID-19. The CDR3 consists of 19 residues. J gave up 0 bases and V 4 bases, and 13 bases lay outside the gene matches. Germline V CDR1 and CDR2: SGHDT, YYEEEE. TCRdb's table, derived via immunoSEQ multiplex PCR, lists solely in-frame clones and lacks some. The sample records 150,000 to 200,000 clones, about 86% being singletons. Sequencing input: peripheral blood. The clonotype comes from a woman aged 80 or over with acute or convalescent COVID-19. The genes are TRBV5-6 and TRBJ2-2; 9 bases fit TRBD2. CDR3 region: CASSPRRGGYSANTGELFF. The CDR3 DNA is TGTGCCAGCAGCCCCAGGCGGGGGGGATACTCCGCGAACACCGGGGAGCTGTTTTTT.